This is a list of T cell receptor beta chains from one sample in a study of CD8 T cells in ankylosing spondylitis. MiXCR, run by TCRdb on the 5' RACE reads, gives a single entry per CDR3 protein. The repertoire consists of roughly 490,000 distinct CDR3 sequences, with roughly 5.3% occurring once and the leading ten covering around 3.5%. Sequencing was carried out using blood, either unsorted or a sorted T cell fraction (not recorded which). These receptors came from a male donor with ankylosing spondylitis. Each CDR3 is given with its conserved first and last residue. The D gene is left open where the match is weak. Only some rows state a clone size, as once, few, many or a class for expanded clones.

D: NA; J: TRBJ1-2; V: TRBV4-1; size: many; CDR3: CASSPTQPSPAVGYTF; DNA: TGCGCCAGCAGCCCCACCCAGCCGAGCCCGGCCGTGGGCTACACCTTC
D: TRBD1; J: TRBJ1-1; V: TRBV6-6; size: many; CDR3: CASSRQGSAFF; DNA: TGTGCCAGCAGTAGACAGGGTTCAGCTTTCTTT
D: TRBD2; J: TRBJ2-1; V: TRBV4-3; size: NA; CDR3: CASSQASGIRYNEQFF; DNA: TGCGCCAGCAGCCAAGCTAGCGGGATCAGGTACAATGAGCAGTTCTTC
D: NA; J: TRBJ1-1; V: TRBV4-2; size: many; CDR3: CASSQVKGNTEAFF; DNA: TGTGCCAGCAGCCAAGTGAAAGGGAACACTGAAGCTTTCTTT
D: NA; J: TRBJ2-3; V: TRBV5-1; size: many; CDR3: CASSLAARTDTQYF; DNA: TGCGCCAGCAGCTTGGCCGCCAGAACAGATACGCAGTATTTT
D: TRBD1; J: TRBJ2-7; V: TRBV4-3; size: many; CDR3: CASSQEVSRGPWEQYF; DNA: TGCGCCAGCAGCCAAGAAGTATCCAGGGGGCCGTGGGAGCAGTACTTC
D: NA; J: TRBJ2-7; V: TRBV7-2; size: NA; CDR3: CASSSSGRGPYEQYF; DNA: TGTGCCAGCAGCTCTAGTGGGCGGGGACCCTACGAGCAGTACTTC
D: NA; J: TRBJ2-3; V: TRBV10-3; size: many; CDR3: CAISESTGTIRDTQYF; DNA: TGTGCCATCAGTGAGTCCACAGGGACTATAAGAGATACGCAGTATTTT
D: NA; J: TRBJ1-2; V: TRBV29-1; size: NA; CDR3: CSVDLKDSANYGYTF; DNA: TGCAGCGTTGACTTAAAGGACAGCGCGAACTATGGCTACACCTTC
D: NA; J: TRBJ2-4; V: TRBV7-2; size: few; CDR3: CASTRPPGHTGDIQYF; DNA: TGTGCCAGCACCCGCCCCCCCGGACACACGGGGGACATTCAGTACTTC
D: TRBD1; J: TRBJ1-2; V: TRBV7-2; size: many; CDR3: CASSPDRVNGYTF; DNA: TGTGCCAGCAGCCCAGACAGGGTGAATGGCTACACCTTC
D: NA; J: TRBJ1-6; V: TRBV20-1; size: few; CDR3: CSARDSPQTPNSPLHF; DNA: TGCAGTGCTAGAGATTCCCCCCAGACGCCTAATTCACCCCTCCACTTT
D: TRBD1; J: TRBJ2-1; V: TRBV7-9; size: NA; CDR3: CASSLRGTAYNEQFF; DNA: TGTGCCAGCAGCTTAAGAGGGACAGCCTACAATGAGCAGTTCTTC
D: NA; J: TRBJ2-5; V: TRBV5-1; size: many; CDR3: CASSLAETQYF; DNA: TGTGCCAGCAGCTTAGCAGAGACCCAGTACTTC
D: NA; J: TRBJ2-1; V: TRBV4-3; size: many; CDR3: CASSQDMNPNEQFF; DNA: TGCGCCAGCAGCCAAGATATGAACCCCAATGAGCAGTTCTTC
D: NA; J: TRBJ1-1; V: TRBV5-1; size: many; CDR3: CASSLHTAETEAFF; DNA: TGCGCCAGCAGCTTACACACTGCGGAGACTGAAGCTTTCTTT
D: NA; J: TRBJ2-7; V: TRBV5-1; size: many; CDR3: CASSLDRFTSYEQYF; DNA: TGCGCCAGCAGCCTCGACAGGTTCACCTCCTACGAGCAGTACTTC
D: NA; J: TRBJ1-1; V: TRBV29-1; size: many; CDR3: CSVGVSLNTEAFF; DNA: TGCAGCGTTGGGGTTTCCCTGAACACTGAAGCTTTCTTT
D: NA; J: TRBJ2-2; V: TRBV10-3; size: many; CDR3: CAIKGAGRGGSGELFF; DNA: TGTGCCATCAAAGGAGCTGGCAGGGGCGGATCCGGGGAGCTGTTTTTT
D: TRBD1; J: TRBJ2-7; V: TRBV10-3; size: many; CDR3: CAISPGQGLYEQYF; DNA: TGTGCCATCAGTCCGGGACAGGGCCTCTACGAGCAGTACTTC
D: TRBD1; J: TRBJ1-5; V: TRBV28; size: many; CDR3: CANSGQGNQPQHF; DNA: TGTGCCAACTCGGGACAGGGCAATCAGCCCCAGCATTTT
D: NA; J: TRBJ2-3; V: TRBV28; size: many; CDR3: CASSSPLTSRDTQYF; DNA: TGTGCCAGCAGTTCACCGCTCACTAGCCGGGATACGCAGTATTTT
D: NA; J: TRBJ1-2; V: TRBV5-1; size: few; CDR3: CASSLAGQQAYTF; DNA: TGCGCCAGCAGCTTGGCCGGGCAGCAAGCCTACACCTTC
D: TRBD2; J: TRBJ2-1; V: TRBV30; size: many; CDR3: CAWSVGSGAYNEQFF; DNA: TGTGCCTGGAGTGTAGGTAGCGGGGCGTACAATGAGCAGTTCTTC
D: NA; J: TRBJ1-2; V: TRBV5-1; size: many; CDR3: CASMVGQTNYGYTF; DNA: TGCGCCAGCATGGTCGGACAGACTAACTATGGCTACACCTTC
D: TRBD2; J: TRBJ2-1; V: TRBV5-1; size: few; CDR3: CASSLAGGYYYNEQFF; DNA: TGCGCCAGCAGTCTCGCGGGGGGCTATTACTACAATGAGCAGTTCTTC
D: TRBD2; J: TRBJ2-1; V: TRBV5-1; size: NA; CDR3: CASSLTSGGAGEQFF; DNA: TGCGCCAGCAGCTTGACTAGCGGGGGGGCCGGTGAGCAGTTCTTC
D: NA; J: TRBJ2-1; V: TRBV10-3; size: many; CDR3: CAISALTGYNEQFF; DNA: TGTGCCATCAGTGCCTTGACAGGCTACAATGAGCAGTTCTTC
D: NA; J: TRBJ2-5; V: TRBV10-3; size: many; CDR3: CASRQTNAQETQYF; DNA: TGTGCCAGTCGACAGACCAATGCCCAAGAGACCCAGTACTTC
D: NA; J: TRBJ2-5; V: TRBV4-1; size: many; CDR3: CASSRDGTPGETQYF; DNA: TGCGCCAGCAGCCGAGACGGGACCCCGGGGGAGACCCAGTACTTC
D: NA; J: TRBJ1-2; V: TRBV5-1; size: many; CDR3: CASSLGQGPGYTF; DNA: TGCGCCAGCAGCTTGGGGCAGGGACCTGGCTACACCTTC
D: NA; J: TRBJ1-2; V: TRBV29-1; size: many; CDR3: CSVSDGNYGYTF; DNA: TGCAGCGTTAGTGACGGAAACTATGGCTACACCTTC
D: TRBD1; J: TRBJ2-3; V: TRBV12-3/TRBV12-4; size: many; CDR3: CASSLPPGQGSPQYF; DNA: TGTGCCAGCAGTCTACCTCCGGGACAGGGGAGTCCGCAGTATTTT
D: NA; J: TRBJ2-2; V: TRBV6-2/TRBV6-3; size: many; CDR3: CASSRVHRNTGELFF; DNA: TGTGCCAGCAGCCGTGTCCATCGGAACACCGGGGAGCTGTTTTTT
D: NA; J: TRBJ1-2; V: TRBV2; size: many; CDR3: CASRALRRQTNLHGYTF; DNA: TGTGCCAGCAGGGCTCTCCGTCGGCAAACGAACCTCCATGGCTACACCTTC
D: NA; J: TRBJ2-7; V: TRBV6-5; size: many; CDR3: CASSYSAGREQYF; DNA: TGTGCCAGCAGTTACTCGGCAGGACGGGAGCAGTACTTC
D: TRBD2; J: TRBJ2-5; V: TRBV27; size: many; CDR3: CASSLSYTSGTLAETQYF; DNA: TGTGCCAGCAGTTTATCGTACACTAGCGGAACCCTTGCGGAGACCCAGTACTTC
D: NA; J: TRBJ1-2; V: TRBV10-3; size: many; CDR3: CAISEAGRLYGYTF; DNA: TGTGCCATCAGTGAGGCGGGGCGGCTCTATGGCTACACCTTC
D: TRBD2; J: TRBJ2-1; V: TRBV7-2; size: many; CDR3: CASSLMGEGNEQFF; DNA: TGTGCCAGCAGCTTAATGGGGGAGGGCAATGAGCAGTTCTTC
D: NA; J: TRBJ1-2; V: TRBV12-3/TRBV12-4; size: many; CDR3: CASSPRQRWGYGYTF; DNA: TGTGCCAGCAGCCCCCGACAGAGGTGGGGCTATGGCTACACCTTC
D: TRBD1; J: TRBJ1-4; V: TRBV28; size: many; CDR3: CASSLTGGATNEKLFF; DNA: TGTGCCAGCAGCCTCACAGGGGGCGCGACTAATGAAAAACTGTTTTTT
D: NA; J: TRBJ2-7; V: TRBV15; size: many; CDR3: CATSKMSEQYF; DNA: TGTGCCACCAGCAAGATGAGTGAGCAGTACTTC
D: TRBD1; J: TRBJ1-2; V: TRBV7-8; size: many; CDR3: CASSLVVRTGTTYGYTF; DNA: TGTGCCAGCAGCTTAGTGGTGAGGACAGGGACAACCTATGGCTACACCTTC
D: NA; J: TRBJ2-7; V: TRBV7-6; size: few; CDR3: CASSLGRNNYEQYF; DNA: TGTGCCAGCAGCTTAGGCAGGAACAACTACGAGCAGTACTTC
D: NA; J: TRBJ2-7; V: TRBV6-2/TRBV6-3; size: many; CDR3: CASSSPLREQYF; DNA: TGTGCCAGCAGTTCCCCCCTACGGGAGCAGTACTTC
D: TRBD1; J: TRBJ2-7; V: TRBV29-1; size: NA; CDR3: CSVSRTGIRNEQYF; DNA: TGCAGCGTTAGCCGGACAGGGATACGGAACGAGCAGTACTTC
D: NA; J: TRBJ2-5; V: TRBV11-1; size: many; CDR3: CASSRMTQETQYF; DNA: TGTGCCAGCAGCCGGATGACCCAAGAGACCCAGTACTTC
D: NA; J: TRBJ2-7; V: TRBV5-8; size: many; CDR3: CASSLGILYEQYF; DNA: TGTGCCAGCAGCTTGGGGATCCTATACGAGCAGTACTTC
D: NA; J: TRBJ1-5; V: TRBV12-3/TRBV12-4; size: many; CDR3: CASSSLEDQPQHF; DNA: TGTGCCAGCAGTTCCCTAGAAGATCAGCCCCAGCATTTT
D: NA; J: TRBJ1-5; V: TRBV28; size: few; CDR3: CATCRDRNQPQHF; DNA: TGTGCCACCTGCAGGGATCGCAATCAGCCCCAGCATTTT
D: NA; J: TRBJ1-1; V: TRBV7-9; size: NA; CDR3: CASSSNSRGLNTEAFF; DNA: TGTGCCAGCAGCTCCAATTCACGGGGCTTGAACACTGAAGCTTTCTTT
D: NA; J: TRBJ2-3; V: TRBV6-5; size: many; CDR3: CASSSPGQRQYF; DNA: TGTGCCAGCAGTTCCCCAGGACAACGGCAGTATTTT
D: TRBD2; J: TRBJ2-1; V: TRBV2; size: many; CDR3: CASKSKLAAYNEQFF; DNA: TGTGCCAGCAAATCAAAACTAGCGGCCTACAATGAGCAGTTCTTC
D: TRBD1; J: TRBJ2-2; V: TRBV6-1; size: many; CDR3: CASSLTGTEHGELFF; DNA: TGTGCCAGCAGTCTTACCGGGACAGAACACGGGGAGCTGTTTTTT
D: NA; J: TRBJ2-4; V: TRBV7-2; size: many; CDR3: CASSPPTWLAKNIQYF; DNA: TGTGCCAGCAGCCCCCCCACCTGGCTAGCCAAAAACATTCAGTACTTC